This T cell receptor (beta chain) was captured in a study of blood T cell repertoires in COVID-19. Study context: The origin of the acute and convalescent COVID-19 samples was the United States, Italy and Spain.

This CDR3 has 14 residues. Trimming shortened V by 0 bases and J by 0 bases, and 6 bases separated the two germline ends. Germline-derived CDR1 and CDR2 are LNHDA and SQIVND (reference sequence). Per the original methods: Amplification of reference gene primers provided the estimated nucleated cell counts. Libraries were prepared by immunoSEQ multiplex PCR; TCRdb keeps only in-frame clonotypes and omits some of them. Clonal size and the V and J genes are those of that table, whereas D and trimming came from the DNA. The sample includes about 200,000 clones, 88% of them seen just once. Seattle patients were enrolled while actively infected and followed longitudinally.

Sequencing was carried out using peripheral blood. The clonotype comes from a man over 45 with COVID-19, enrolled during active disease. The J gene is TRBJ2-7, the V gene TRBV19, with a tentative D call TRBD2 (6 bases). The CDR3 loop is CASSIEEGSYEQYF. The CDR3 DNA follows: TGTGCCAGTAGTATAGAGGAGGGCTCCTACGAGCAGTACTTC.